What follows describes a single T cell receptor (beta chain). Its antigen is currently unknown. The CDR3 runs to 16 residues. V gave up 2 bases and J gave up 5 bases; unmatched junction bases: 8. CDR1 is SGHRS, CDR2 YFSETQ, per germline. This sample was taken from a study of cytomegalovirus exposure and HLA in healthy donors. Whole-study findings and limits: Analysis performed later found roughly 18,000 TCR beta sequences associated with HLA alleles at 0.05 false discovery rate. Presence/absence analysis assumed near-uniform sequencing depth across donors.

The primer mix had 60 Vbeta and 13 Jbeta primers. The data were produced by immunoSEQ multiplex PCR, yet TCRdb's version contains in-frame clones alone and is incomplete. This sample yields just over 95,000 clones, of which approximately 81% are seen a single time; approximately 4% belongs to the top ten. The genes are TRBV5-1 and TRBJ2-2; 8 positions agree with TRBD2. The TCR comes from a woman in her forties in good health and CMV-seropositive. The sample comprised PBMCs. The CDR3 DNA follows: TGCGCCAGCAGCTTAGGGCCGGGGGGGTCGACCGGGGAGCTGTTTTTT. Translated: CASSLGPGGSTGELFF.